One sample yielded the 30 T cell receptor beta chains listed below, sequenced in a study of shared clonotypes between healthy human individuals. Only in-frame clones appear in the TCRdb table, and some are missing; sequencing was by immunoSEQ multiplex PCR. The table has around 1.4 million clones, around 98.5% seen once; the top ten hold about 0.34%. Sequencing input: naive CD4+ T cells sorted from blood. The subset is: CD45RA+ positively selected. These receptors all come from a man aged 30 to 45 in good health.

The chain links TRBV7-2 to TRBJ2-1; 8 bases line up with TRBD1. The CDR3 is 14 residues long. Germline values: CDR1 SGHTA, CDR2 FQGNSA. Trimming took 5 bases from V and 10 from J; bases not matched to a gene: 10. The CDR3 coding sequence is TGTGCCAGCAGCCCAGGGGGCAGGGTAGGCGAGCAGTTCTTC. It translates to CASSPGGRVGEQFF.

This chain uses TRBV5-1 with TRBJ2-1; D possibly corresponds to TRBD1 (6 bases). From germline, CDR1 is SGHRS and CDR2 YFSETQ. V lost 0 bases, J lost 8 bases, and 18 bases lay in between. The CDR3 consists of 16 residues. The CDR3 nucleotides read TGCGCCAGCAGCTTGGCCCTATCACCACAGGGTTATGAGCAGTTCTTC. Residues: CASSLALSPQGYEQFF.

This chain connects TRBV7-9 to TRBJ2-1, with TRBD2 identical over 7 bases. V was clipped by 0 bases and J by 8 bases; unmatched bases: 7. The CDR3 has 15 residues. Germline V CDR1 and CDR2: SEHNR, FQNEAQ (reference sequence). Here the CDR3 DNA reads TGTGCCAGCAGCTTAGCGCTGGCGGGAGTTGATGAGCAGTTCTTC. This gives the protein CASSLALAGVDEQFF.

DNA for the CDR3: TGTGCCAGCAGCTTAGTCGCCGGGGGGAACACCGGGGAGCTGTTTTTT. This translates into CASSLVAGGNTGELFF. J is TRBJ2-2 and V is TRBV7-9; tentatively, D is TRBD2 (6 bases). V lost 1 base, J lost 1 base, and 10 bases lay in between. Germline-derived CDR1 and CDR2 are SEHNR and FQNEAQ (reference sequence). This CDR3 is built from 16 residues.

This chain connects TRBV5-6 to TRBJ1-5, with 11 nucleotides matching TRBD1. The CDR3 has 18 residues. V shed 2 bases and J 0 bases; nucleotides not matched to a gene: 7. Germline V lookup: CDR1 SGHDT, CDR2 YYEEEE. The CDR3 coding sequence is TGTGCCAGCAGCTTTGGTCGCGGACAGGGGGCTAGCAATCAGCCCCAGCATTTT. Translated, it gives CASSFGRGQGASNQPQHF.

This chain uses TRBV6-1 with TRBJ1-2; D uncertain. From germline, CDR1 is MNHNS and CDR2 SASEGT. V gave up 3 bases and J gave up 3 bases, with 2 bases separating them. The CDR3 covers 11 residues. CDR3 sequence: CASSDHYGYTF. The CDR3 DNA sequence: TGTGCCAGCAGTGACCACTATGGCTACACCTTC.

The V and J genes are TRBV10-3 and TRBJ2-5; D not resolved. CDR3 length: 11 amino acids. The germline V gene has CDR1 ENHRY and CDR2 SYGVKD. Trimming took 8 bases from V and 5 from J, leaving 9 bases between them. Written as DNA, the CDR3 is TGTGCCATCCCTCCGTCTGAGACCCAGTACTTC. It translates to CAIPPSETQYF.

The CDR3, as DNA: TGTGCCAGCAGCGTAGCGGGCCGGGGGAGGAACACCGGGGAGCTGTTTTTT. It codes for CASSVAGRGRNTGELFF. J is TRBJ2-2 and V is TRBV9; D may be TRBD2 (6 bases). The V gene's germline CDR1 is SGDLS and CDR2 YYNGEE. The CDR3 extends over 17 amino acids. Trimming shortened V by 0 bases and J by 1 base, and 13 bases separated the two germline ends. Supplemented by reference TRBV9 and TRBJ2-2, the full variable domain reads DSGVTQTPKHLITATGQRVTLRCSPRSGDLSVYWYQQSLDQGLQFLIQYYNGEERAKGNILERFSAQQFPDLHSELNLSSLELGDSALYFCASSVAGRGRNTGELFFGEGSRLTVL.

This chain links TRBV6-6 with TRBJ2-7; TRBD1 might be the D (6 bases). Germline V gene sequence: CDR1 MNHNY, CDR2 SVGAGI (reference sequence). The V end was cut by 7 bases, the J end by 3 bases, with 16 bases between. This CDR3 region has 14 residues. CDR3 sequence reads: CASNQQGLLYEQYF. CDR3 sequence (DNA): TGTGCCAGCAACCAACAGGGCCTCCTCTACGAGCAGTACTTC.

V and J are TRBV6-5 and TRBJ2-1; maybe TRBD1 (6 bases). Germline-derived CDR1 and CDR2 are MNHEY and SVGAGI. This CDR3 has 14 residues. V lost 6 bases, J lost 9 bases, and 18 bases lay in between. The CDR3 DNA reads TGTGCCAGCAGCCCCCCAGGGGAGAGGGGTGAGCAGTTCTTC. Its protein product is CASSPPGERGEQFF.

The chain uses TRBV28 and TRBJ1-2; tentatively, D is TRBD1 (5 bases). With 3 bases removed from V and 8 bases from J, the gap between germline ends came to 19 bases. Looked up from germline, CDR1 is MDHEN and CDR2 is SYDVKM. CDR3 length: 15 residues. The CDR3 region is CASSFPLGREYGYTF. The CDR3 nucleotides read TGTGCCAGCAGTTTCCCCCTTGGCAGGGAATACGGCTACACCTTC.

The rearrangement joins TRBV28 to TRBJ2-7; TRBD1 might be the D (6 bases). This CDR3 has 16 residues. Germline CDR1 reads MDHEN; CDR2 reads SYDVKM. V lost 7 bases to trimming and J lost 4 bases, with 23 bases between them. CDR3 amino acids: CASNEMPRGITYEQYF. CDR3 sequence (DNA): TGTGCCAGCAACGAGATGCCCAGGGGAATAACGTACGAGCAGTACTTC.

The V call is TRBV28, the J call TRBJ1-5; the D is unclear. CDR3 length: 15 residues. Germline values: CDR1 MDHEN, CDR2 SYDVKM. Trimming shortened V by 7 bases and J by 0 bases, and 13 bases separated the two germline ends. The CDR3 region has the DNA TGTGCCAGCACCAGCACAATATATAGCAATCAGCCCCAGCATTTT. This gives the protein CASTSTIYSNQPQHF.

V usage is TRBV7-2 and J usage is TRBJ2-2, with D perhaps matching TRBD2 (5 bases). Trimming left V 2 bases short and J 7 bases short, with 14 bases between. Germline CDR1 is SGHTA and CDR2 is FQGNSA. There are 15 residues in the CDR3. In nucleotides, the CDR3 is TGTGCCAGCAGCTTACTGGGAGCGCGGAGCGGGGAGCTGTTTTTT. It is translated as CASSLLGARSGELFF.

The CDR3 here is CASSLRWGTGELFF. In nucleotides, the CDR3 is TGTGCCAGCAGTTTACGGTGGGGGACCGGGGAGCTGTTTTTT. V gene TRBV27 combines with J gene TRBJ2-2, with D perhaps matching TRBD1 or TRBD2 (5 bases each). The CDR3 sequence is 14 residues long. Germline V lookup: CDR1 MNHEY, CDR2 SMNVEV (reference sequence). Trimming pared 2 bases from V and 5 bases from J, leaving 9 bases between.

The CDR3 DNA reads TGTGCCTGGAGTGATCATAGGGGTCACACAGATACGCAGTATTTT. Protein: CAWSDHRGHTDTQYF. This chain uses TRBV30 with TRBJ2-3; tentative D call: TRBD1 (5 bases). The CDR3 runs to 15 residues. V was clipped by 1 base and J by 2 bases, with 13 bases between them. Germline V gives CDR1 GTSNPN, CDR2 SVGIG (reference sequence).

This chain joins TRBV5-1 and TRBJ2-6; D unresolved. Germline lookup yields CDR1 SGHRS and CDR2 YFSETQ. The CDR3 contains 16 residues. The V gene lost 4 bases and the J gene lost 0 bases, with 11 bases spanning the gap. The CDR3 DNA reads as TGCGCCAGCAGCCCAGACACCATCTCTGGGGCCAACGTCCTGACTTTC. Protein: CASSPDTISGANVLTF. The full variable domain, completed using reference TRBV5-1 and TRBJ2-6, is KAGVTQTPRYLIKTRGQQVTLSCSPISGHRSVSWYQQTPGQGLQFLFEYFSETQRNKGNFPGRFSGRQFSNSRSEMNVSTLELGDSALYLCASSPDTISGANVLTFGAGSRLTVL.

The CDR3: CASQEWGRRRQETQYF. The DNA of the CDR3 is TGTGCCAGCCAGGAGTGGGGGAGGCGACGCCAAGAGACCCAGTACTTC. J is TRBJ2-5 and V is TRBV5-4; D is possibly TRBD2 (6 bases). The CDR3 length is 16 residues. V was trimmed by 7 bases and J by 1 base, leaving 20 bases between them. Germline values: CDR1 SGHNT, CDR2 YYREEE (reference sequence). Based on the CDR3 plus reference TRBV5-4 and TRBJ2-5, the full variable domain is ETGVTQSPTHLIKTRGQQVTLRCSSQSGHNTVSWYQQALGQGPQFIFQYYREEENGRGNFPPRFSGLQFPNYSSELNVNALELDDSALYLCASQEWGRRRQETQYFGPGTRLLVL.

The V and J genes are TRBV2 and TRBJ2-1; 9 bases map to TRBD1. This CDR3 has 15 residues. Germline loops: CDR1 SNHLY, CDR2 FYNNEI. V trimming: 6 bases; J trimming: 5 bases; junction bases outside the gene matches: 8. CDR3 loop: CASRYRDRENNEQFF. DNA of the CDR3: TGTGCCAGCAGGTACCGGGACAGGGAAAACAATGAGCAGTTCTTC.

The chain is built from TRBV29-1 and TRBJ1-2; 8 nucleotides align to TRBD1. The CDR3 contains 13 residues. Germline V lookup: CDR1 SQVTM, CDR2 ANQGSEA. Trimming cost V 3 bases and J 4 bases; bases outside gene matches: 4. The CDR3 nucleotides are TGCAGCGTTGACCCAGGGGGCACCTATGGCTACACCTTC. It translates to CSVDPGGTYGYTF.

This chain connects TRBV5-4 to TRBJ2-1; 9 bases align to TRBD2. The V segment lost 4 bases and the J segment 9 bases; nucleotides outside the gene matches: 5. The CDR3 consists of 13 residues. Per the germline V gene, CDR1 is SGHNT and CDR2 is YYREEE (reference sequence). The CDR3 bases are TGTGCCAGCAGCACGGTAGCGGGAGTTGAGCAGTTCTTC. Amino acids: CASSTVAGVEQFF.

The CDR3 spells CASSPTELAGEGWEQYF. The CDR3 DNA reads TGCGCCAGCAGCCCAACCGAATTAGCGGGAGAGGGATGGGAGCAGTACTTC. The genes are TRBV5-1 and TRBJ2-7, with TRBD2 matching over 9 bases. V trimming: 4 bases; J trimming: 7 bases; junction bases outside the gene matches: 18. This CDR3 region has 17 residues. Germline assignment: CDR1 SGHRS and CDR2 YFSETQ.

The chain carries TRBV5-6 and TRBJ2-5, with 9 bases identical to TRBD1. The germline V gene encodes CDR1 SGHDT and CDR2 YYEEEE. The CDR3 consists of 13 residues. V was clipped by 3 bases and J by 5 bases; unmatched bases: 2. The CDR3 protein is CASSYDRGETQYF. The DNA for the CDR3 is TGTGCCAGCAGCTACGACAGGGGGGAGACCCAGTACTTC.

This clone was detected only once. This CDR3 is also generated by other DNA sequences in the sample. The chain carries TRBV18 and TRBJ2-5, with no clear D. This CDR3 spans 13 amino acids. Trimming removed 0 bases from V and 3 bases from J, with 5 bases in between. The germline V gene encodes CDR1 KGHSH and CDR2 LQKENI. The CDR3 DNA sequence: TGTGCCAGCTCACCACCTTCAAAAGAGACCCAGTACTTC. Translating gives CASSPPSKETQYF. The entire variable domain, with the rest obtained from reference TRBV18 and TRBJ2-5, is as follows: NAGVMQNPRHLVRRRGQEARLRCSPMKGHSHVYWYRQLPEEGLKFMVYLQKENIIDESGMPKERFSAEFPKEGPSILRIQQVVRGDSAAYFCASSPPSKETQYFGPGTRLLVL.

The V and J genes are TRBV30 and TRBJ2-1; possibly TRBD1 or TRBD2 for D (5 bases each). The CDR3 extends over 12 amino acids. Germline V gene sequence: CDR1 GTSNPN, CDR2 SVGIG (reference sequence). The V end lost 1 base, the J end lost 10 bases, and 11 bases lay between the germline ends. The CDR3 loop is CAWSGGAAEQFF. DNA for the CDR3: TGTGCCTGGAGTGGAGGGGCCGCCGAGCAGTTCTTC.

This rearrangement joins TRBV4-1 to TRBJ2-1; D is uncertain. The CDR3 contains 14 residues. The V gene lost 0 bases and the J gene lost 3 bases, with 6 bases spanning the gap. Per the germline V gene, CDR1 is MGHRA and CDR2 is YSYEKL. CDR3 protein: CASSQDVNYNEQFF. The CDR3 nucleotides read TGCGCCAGCAGCCAAGACGTTAACTACAATGAGCAGTTCTTC.

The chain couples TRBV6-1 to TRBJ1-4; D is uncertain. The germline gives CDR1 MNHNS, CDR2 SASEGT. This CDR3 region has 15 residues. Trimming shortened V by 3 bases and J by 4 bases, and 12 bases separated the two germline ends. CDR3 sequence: CASSENGPGNEKLFF. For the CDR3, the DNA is TGTGCCAGCAGTGAGAACGGCCCGGGTAATGAAAAACTGTTTTTT.

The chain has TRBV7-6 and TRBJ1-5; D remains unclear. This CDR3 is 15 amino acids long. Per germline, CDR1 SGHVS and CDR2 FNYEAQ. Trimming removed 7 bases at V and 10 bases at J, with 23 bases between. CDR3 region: CASTIPGAAREPQHF. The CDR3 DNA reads TGTGCCAGCACGATTCCGGGAGCAGCAAGGGAACCCCAGCATTTT.

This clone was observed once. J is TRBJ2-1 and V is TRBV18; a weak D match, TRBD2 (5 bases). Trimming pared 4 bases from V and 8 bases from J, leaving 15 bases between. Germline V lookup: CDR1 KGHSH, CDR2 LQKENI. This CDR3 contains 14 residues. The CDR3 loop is CASSREIGFDEQFF. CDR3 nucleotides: TGTGCCAGCTCACGGGAGATTGGTTTCGATGAGCAGTTCTTC.

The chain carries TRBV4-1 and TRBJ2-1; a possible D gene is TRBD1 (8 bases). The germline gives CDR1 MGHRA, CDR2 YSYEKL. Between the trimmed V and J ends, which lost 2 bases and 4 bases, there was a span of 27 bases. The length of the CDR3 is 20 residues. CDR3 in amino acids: CASSQRDRRNLAAPYNEQFF. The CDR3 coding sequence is TGCGCCAGCAGCCAAAGGGACAGGAGAAATCTAGCGGCTCCTTACAATGAGCAGTTCTTC.